These T cell receptor beta chains were read from a single sample in a study of blood T cell repertoires in COVID-19. Sequenced by immunoSEQ multiplex PCR; TCRdb stores in-frame clones only, minus some. The sample lists 40,000 to 55,000 clones; roughly nine tenths were seen once. What was sequenced was peripheral blood. All receptors derive from a man in his 70s with active COVID-19. CDR3s include the opening cysteine and the closing phenylalanine or tryptophan. Fields, in order: clone size, J gene, D gene, V gene, CDR3 DNA, CDR3 protein. A D gene is named only where the DNA matches it firmly. Expanded clones get a size class; other rows say once, few or many, or leave the size out.

- TRBJ1-2 TRBD1 TRBV6-6 TGTGCCAGCAGCCTACAGGGGGCTGGCTATGGCTACACCTTC CASSLQGAGYGYTF
- TRBJ1-4 - TRBV2 TGTGCCAGCAGGGAGGGCCGTGGGGCAACTAATGAAAAACTGTTTTTT CASREGRGATNEKLFF
- TRBJ1-3 - TRBV2 TGTGCCACTGGGAGAAATGGAAACACCATATATTTT CATGRNGNTIYF
- TRBJ1-4 TRBD1 TRBV6-5 TGTGCTACCTCAGGGGGGCTTTTTGAAAAACTGTTTTTT CATSGGLFEKLFF
- TRBJ1-2 TRBD1 TRBV29-1 TGCAGCGTTGAATCCGGACAGGGGGCCCGGTATGGCTACACCTTC CSVESGQGARYGYTF
once TRBJ2-1 - TRBV19 TGTGCCAGTAGTCCACTATGGGGCCGGAGCTCCTACAATGAGCAGTTCTTC CASSPLWGRSSYNEQFF
once TRBJ1-2 - TRBV7-2 TGTGCCAGCAGCTTCCCCGCTAACTATGGCTACACCTTC CASSFPANYGYTF
- TRBJ1-4 - TRBV30 TGTGCCTGGAGTCCTTACCCACAGGGTGGGAAAAAACTGTTTTTT CAWSPYPQGGKKLFF
- TRBJ2-4 - TRBV7-9 TGTGCCAGCAGCCCCCAGGTCAAAAACATTCAGTACTTC CASSPQVKNIQYF
- TRBJ1-3 - TRBV6-5 TGTGCCAGCAGTTACTCCCAGGGTCACACCATATATTTT CASSYSQGHTIYF
- TRBJ1-4 TRBD1 TRBV5-4 TGTGCCAGCAGCCAAGGGACAGGAAATAATGAAAAACTGTTTTTT CASSQGTGNNEKLFF
once TRBJ2-7 TRBD1 TRBV5-5 TGTGCCAGCAGCTCGACAGGGGGCCTACGGCACGAGCAGTACTTC CASSSTGGLRHEQYF
once TRBJ1-4 - TRBV30 TGTGCCTGGACCCTGGGCACCGAAAAACTGTTTTTT CAWTLGTEKLFF
- TRBJ1-2 - TRBV10-1 TGCGCCAGCAGTGATCACGGGATTTATGGCTACACCTTC CASSDHGIYGYTF
- TRBJ2-7 TRBD1 TRBV6-5 TGTGCCAGCAGGGGCCAGGGGGCCTCCTACGAGCAGTACTTC CASRGQGASYEQYF
- TRBJ2-3 TRBD2 TRBV5-1 TGCGCCAGCAGCTTAGCGGGGGGCCCGGAGGCGCAGTATTTT CASSLAGGPEAQYF
- TRBJ2-3 TRBD1 TRBV10-3 TGTGCCATCAGTGAGTCAAACAGGGGATCGGATACGCAGTATTTT CAISESNRGSDTQYF
- TRBJ1-3 - TRBV21-1 TGTGCCAGCAGCAAAGGGAGCCGCACCTCGGGAAACACCATATATTTT CASSKGSRTSGNTIYF
- TRBJ2-7 TRBD1 TRBV5-4 TGTGCCAGCAGTTCCCCGGGACAGAGCTCCTACGAGCAGTACTTC CASSSPGQSSYEQYF
- TRBJ2-7 TRBD1 TRBV10-3 TGTGCCATCAGTGAAAATAGGGACAGGGGTAACTCCTACGAGCAGTACTTC CAISENRDRGNSYEQYF
- TRBJ2-7 TRBD2 TRBV12-3/TRBV12-4 TGTGCCAGCAGTCCGACGGGGGGGTACGAGCAGTACTTC CASSPTGGYEQYF
- TRBJ2-3 TRBD1 TRBV7-8 TGTGCCAGCAGCCCGCAGGGGGACACAGATACGCAGTATTTT CASSPQGDTDTQYF
- TRBJ1-6 - TRBV5-5 TGTGCCAGCAGCACCGGAGCGGTCAATAATTCACCCCTCCACTTT CASSTGAVNNSPLHF
- TRBJ2-7 - TRBV12-3/TRBV12-4 TGTGCCAGCAGCCACTCAGGCGAGCAGTACTTC CASSHSGEQYF
- TRBJ2-7 TRBD1 TRBV5-4 TGTGCCAGCAGGCCTGGACAGGGGGTCTACGAGCAGTACTTC CASRPGQGVYEQYF
once TRBJ1-1 TRBD1 TRBV5-4 TGTGCCAGCAGCTTGTCAAGGGACAGCCCGCAAGCTGAAGCTTTCTTT CASSLSRDSPQAEAFF
- TRBJ2-3 - TRBV5-1 TGCGCCAGCAGCCCTGGGTCGGGGTTCAGCACAGATACGCAGTATTTT CASSPGSGFSTDTQYF
- TRBJ2-5 TRBD1 TRBV19 TGTGCCAGTAGTCCATACCTCGACAGGGTATGGGAGACCCAGTACTTC CASSPYLDRVWETQYF
- TRBJ2-5 - TRBV7-2 TGTGCCAGCAGCTTGAGGAGGGGGGGAGAGACCCAGTACTTC CASSLRRGGETQYF
- TRBJ1-6 - TRBV6-5 TGTGCCAGCAGCCTCACAGGGAGGGCCCTCCACTTT CASSLTGRALHF
- TRBJ2-2 TRBD1 TRBV4-3 TGCGCCAGCAGCCAAGATTGGACAGGGAACACCGGGGAGCTGTTTTTT CASSQDWTGNTGELFF
- TRBJ1-1 - TRBV5-1 TGCGCCAGCAGCAGGGGGACTGAAGCTTTCTTT CASSRGTEAFF
- TRBJ2-3 - TRBV29-1 TGCAGCGTTGATCACAGAACAGATACGCAGTATTTT CSVDHRTDTQYF
- TRBJ2-1 - TRBV27 TGTGCCAGCCTTCAACCGGGACTCCCTTTCGATGAGCAGTTCTTC CASLQPGLPFDEQFF
- TRBJ1-1 - TRBV9 TGTGCCAGCAGCGTAGGGCAGGGTAATGAAGCTTTCTTT CASSVGQGNEAFF
few TRBJ1-3 TRBD1 TRBV19 TGTGCCAGTAGGCAACAGGGGAGCGGAAACACCATATATTTT CASRQQGSGNTIYF
- TRBJ2-1 TRBD2 TRBV24-1 TGTGCCACCAGTGATACTAGCGGGGGTAACAATGAGCAGTTCTTC CATSDTSGGNNEQFF
- TRBJ1-4 - TRBV29-1 TGCAGCGTTGCCCACCGGGGGGAAAAACTGTTTTTT CSVAHRGEKLFF
- TRBJ2-2 - TRBV11-2 TGTGCCAGCAGTACGAACACCGGGGAGCTGTTTTTT CASSTNTGELFF
- TRBJ2-7 - TRBV7-2 TGTGCCAGCAGCGCTGTTTGGACTTCCTACGAGCAGTACTTC CASSAVWTSYEQYF
- TRBJ2-1 - TRBV9 TGTGCCAGCAGCCGGTCTTATGAGCAGTTCTTC CASSRSYEQFF
- TRBJ2-2 TRBD1 TRBV5-6 TGTGCCAGCAGCGGAGCTGACAGGGGAGCCGGGGAGCTGTTTTTT CASSGADRGAGELFF
- TRBJ1-6 - TRBV28 TGTGCCAGCAGCGAAGGGGTTTCTGGGAATTCACCCCTCCACTTT CASSEGVSGNSPLHF
- TRBJ1-2 - TRBV2 TGTGCCAGCAGTGACTCCGGGAATACTAACTATGGCTACACCTTC CASSDSGNTNYGYTF
- TRBJ2-4 TRBD1 TRBV27 TGTGCCAGCAGTTGGGGACAGATTCAGTACTTC CASSWGQIQYF
- TRBJ2-5 TRBD2 TRBV9 TGTGCCAGCAGTGACACTTCCGGGACTAGGAGAGAGACCCAGTACTTC CASSDTSGTRRETQYF
- TRBJ2-2 TRBD1 TRBV30 TGTGCCTGGATTAACGGGGACAGGGCAACCGGGGAGCTGTTTTTT CAWINGDRATGELFF
- TRBJ1-2 - TRBV3-1/TRBV3-2 TGTGCCAGCAGCACCCAGACAAACAACTATGGCTACACCTTC CASSTQTNNYGYTF
- TRBJ2-7 - TRBV27 TGTGCCAGCAGTCCGTTCACAGGGTACGAGCAGTACTTC CASSPFTGYEQYF
- TRBJ2-3 TRBD2 TRBV10-2 TGCGCCAGCAGTGAGTCCAGGGGGACTAGCGGATCAGATACGCAGTATTTT CASSESRGTSGSDTQYF
- TRBJ2-5 TRBD2 TRBV6-1 TGTGCCAGCAGTGAAGTCGGCGCTAGCGGCTACCAGTACTTC CASSEVGASGYQYF
- TRBJ2-7 - TRBV14 TGTGCCAGCAGCCAGGTGCGCTCCTACGAGCAGTACTTC CASSQVRSYEQYF
- TRBJ1-1 - TRBV7-6 TGTGCCAGCAGCCCAATTTCGAACACTGAAGCTTTCTTT CASSPISNTEAFF
few TRBJ1-6 TRBD1 TRBV18 TGTGCCAGCTCACAATATACGGGACAGATTAATTCACCCCTCCACTTT CASSQYTGQINSPLHF
- TRBJ1-6 - TRBV5-4 TGTGCCAGCAGCTTGGCCGGGGAGTTTGGTTCACCCCTCCACTTT CASSLAGEFGSPLHF
- TRBJ1-2 TRBD1 TRBV29-1 TGCAGCGTTGAAGGGACAGGGGGGTCCTATGGCTACACCTTC CSVEGTGGSYGYTF
- TRBJ2-5 TRBD2 TRBV5-4 TGTGCCAGCAGCTTGAGCGGGGGTAAACAAGAGACCCAGTACTTC CASSLSGGKQETQYF